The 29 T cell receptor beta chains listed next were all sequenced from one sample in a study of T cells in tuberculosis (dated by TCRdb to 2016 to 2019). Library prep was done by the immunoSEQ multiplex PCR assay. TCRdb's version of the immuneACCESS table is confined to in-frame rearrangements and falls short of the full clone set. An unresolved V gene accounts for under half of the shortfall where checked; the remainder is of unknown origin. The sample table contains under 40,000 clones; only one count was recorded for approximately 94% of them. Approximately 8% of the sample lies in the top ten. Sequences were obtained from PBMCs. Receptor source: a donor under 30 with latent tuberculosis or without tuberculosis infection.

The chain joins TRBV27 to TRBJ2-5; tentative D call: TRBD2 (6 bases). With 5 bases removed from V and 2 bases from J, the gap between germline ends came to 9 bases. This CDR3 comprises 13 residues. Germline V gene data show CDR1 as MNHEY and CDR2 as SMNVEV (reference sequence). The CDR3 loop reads CASSRAGQETQYF. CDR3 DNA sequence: TGTGCCAGCAGTAGGGCGGGGCAAGAGACCCAGTACTTC.

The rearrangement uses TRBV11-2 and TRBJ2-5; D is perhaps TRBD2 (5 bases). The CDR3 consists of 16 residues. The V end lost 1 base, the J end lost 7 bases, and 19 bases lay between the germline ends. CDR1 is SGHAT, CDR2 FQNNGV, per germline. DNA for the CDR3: TGTGCCAGCAGCTTAGCCCAGTCTATCGCCGGGGTGACCCAGTACTTC. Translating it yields CASSLAQSIAGVTQYF. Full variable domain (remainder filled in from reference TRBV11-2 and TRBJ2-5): EAGVAQSPRYKIIEKRQSVAFWCNPISGHATLYWYQQILGQGPKLLIQFQNNGVVDDSQLPKDRFSAERLKGVDSTLKIQPAKLEDSAVYLCASSLAQSIAGVTQYFGPGTRLLVL.

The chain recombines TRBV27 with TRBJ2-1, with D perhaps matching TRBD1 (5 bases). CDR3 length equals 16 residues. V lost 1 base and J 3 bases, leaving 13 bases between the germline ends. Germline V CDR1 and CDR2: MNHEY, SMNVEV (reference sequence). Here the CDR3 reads CASSLWQGEGYNEQFF. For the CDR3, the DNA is TGTGCCAGCAGTTTATGGCAGGGTGAAGGCTACAATGAGCAGTTCTTC.

CDR3 protein: CASSLLGDRDFLYQPQHF. The CDR3, as DNA: TGTGCCAGCAGTTTATTGGGCGACAGGGATTTTCTTTATCAGCCCCAGCATTTT. V gene TRBV28 combines with J gene TRBJ1-5, with 7 bases fitting TRBD1. The germline V gene encodes CDR1 MDHEN and CDR2 SYDVKM. The CDR3 has 18 residues. J was trimmed by 5 bases and V by 1 base; bases with no gene match: 14.

CDR3 sequence (DNA): TGTGCCAGCACCGCACTAGCGGAATACACCGGGGAGCTGTTTTTT. Residues: CASTALAEYTGELFF. The genes are TRBV25-1 and TRBJ2-2, with TRBD2 identical over 8 bases. Germline values: CDR1 MGHDK, CDR2 SYGVNS. V shed 7 bases and J 3 bases; nucleotides not matched to a gene: 7. There are 15 residues in the CDR3.

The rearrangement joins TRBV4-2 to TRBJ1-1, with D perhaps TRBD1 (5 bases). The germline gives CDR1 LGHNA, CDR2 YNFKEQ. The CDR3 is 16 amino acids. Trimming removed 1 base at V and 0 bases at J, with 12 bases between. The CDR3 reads CASSQVRRGVNTEAFF. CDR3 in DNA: TGTGCCAGCAGCCAAGTACGGAGGGGTGTGAACACTGAAGCTTTCTTT.

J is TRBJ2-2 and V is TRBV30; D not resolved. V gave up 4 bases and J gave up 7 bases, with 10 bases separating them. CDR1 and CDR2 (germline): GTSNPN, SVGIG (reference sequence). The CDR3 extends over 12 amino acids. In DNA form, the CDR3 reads TGTGCCTGGACCACGGGTGGCGGGGAGCTGTTTTTT. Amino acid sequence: CAWTTGGGELFF.

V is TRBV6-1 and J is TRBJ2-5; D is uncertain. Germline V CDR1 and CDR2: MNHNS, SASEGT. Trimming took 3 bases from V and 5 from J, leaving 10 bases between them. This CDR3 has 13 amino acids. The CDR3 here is CASSDASFETQYF. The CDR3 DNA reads TGTGCCAGCAGTGATGCGAGTTTCGAGACCCAGTACTTC.

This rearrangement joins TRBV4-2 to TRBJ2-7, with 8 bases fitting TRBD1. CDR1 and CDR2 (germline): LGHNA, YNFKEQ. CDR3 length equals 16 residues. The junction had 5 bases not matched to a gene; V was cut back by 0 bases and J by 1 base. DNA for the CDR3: TGTGCCAGCAGCCAAGACGACAGGGGATCGTCCTACGAGCAGTACTTC. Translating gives CASSQDDRGSSYEQYF.

The CDR3 loop is CASSVPRWAEGDTDTQYF. CDR3 bases: TGTGCCAGCAGCGTACCCCGGTGGGCAGAAGGGGACACAGATACGCAGTATTTT. This chain connects TRBV9 to TRBJ2-3; tentatively, D is TRBD1 (5 bases). Germline-derived CDR1 and CDR2 are SGDLS and YYNGEE. The CDR3 runs 18 residues. Trimming pared 1 base from V and 2 bases from J, leaving 20 bases between.

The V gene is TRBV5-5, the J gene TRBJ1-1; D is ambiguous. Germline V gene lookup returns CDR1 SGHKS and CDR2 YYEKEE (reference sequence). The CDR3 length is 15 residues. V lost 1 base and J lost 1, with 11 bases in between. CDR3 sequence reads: CASSLRGNSNTEAFF. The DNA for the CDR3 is TGTGCCAGCAGCTTGAGAGGGAACTCGAACACTGAAGCTTTCTTT. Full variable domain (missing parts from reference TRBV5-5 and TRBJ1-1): DAGVTQSPTHLIKTRGQQVTLRCSPISGHKSVSWYQQVLGQGPQFIFQYYEKEERGRGNFPDRFSARQFPNYSSELNVNALLLGDSALYLCASSLRGNSNTEAFFGQGTRLTVV.

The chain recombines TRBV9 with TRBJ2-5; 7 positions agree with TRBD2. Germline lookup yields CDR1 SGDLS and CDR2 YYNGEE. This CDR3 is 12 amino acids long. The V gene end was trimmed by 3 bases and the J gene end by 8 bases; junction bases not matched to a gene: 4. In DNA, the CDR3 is TGTGCCAGCAGCGATGGGGGGGACACCCAGTACTTC. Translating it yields CASSDGGDTQYF.

For the CDR3, the DNA is TGTGCCAGCATCCTAGACAGGGCCGCCACTGAAGCTTTCTTT. The encoded protein is CASILDRAATEAFF. The chain uses TRBV6-6 and TRBJ1-1, with 7 bases that match TRBD1. The CDR3 is 14 residues long. The J segment lost 4 bases and the V segment lost 7 bases, leaving 9 bases of the junction unmatched. CDR1 is MNHNY, CDR2 SVGAGI, per germline (reference sequence).

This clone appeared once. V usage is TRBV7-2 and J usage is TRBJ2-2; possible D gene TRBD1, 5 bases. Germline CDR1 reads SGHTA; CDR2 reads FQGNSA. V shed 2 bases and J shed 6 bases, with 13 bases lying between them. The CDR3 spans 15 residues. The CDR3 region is CASSLRGTRSGELFF. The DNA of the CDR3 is TGTGCCAGCAGCTTAAGGGGAACGAGATCCGGGGAGCTGTTTTTT.

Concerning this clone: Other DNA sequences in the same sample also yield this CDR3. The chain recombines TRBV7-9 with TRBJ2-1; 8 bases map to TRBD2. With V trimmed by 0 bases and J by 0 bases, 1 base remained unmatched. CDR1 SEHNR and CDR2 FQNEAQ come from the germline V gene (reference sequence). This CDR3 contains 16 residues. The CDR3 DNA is TGTGCCAGCAGCTTAGCCCTAGCGGGCTCCTACAATGAGCAGTTCTTC. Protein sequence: CASSLALAGSYNEQFF.

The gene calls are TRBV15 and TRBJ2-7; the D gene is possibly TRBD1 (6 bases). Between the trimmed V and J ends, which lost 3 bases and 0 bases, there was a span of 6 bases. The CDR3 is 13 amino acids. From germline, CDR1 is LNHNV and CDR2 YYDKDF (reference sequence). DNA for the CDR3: TGTGCCACCAGCAGGGACAGCTCCTACGAGCAGTACTTC. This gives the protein CATSRDSSYEQYF.

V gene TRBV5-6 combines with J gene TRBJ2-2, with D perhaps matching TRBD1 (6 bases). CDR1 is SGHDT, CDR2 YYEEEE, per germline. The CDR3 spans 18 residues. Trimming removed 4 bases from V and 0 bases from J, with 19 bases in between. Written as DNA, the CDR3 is TGTGCCAGCAGCCCCCCCTGGGGTCGGACAGCGAACACCGGGGAGCTGTTTTTT. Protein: CASSPPWGRTANTGELFF.

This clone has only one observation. CDR3 protein: CASSQTPNGGETQYF. CDR3 nucleotide sequence: TGCGCCAGCAGCCAAACCCCGAACGGGGGGGAGACCCAGTACTTC. This chain joins TRBV4-1 and TRBJ2-5; TRBD2 aligns across 7 bases. Germline CDR1 and CDR2: MGHRA and YSYEKL. Losses at the gene ends were 2 bases for V and 5 bases for J; bases not matched to a gene: 8. The CDR3 contains 15 residues.

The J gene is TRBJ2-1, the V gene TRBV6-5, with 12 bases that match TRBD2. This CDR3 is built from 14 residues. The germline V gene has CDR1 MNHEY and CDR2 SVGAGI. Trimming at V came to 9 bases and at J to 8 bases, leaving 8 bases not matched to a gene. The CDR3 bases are TGTGCCAGTGCGACTAGCGGGAGTTTCGATGAGCAGTTCTTC. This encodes CASATSGSFDEQFF.

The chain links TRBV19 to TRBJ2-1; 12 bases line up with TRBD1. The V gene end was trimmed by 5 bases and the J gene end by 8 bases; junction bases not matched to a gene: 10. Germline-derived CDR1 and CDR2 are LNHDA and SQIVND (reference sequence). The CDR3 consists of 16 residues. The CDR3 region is CASSSPLGTGGHEQFF. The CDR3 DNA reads TGTGCCAGTAGTTCCCCCCTGGGGACAGGGGGCCATGAGCAGTTCTTC.

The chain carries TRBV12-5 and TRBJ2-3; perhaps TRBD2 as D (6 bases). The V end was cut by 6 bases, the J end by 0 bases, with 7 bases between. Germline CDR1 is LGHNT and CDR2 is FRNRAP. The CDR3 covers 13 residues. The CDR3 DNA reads TGTGCTAGTGGGGGGACTAGCACAGATACGCAGTATTTT. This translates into CASGGTSTDTQYF.

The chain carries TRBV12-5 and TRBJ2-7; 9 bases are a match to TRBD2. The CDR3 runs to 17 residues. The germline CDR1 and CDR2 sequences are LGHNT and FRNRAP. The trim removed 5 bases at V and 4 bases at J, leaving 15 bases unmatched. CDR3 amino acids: CASGLTTSGEERYEQYF. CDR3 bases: TGTGCTAGTGGTCTAACGACTAGCGGCGAAGAAAGATACGAGCAGTACTTC.

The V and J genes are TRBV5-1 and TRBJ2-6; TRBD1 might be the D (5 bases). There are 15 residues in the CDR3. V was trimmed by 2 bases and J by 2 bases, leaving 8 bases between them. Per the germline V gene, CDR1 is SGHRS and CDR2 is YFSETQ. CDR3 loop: CASSFDSTGANVLTF. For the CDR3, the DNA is TGCGCCAGCAGCTTTGACAGTACTGGGGCCAACGTCCTGACTTTC.

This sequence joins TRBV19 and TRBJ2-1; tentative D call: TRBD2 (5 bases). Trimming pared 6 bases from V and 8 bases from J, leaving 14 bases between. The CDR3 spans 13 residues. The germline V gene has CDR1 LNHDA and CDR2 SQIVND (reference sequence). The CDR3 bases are TGTGCCAGTAGCCTAGCCACTGAGGATGAGCAGTTCTTC. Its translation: CASSLATEDEQFF.

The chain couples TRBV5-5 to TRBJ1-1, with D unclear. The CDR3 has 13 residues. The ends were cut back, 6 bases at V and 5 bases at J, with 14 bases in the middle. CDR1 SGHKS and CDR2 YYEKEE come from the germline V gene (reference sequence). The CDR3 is CASTRSGWTEAFF. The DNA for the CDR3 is TGTGCCAGCACCCGGAGTGGTTGGACTGAAGCTTTCTTT.

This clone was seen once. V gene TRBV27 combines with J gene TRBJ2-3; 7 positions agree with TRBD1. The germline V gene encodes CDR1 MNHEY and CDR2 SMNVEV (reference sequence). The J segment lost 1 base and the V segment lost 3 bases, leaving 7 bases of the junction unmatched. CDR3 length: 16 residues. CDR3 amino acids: CASSFLQGWGTDTQYF. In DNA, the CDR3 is TGTGCCAGCAGTTTCCTACAGGGGTGGGGCACAGATACGCAGTATTTT.

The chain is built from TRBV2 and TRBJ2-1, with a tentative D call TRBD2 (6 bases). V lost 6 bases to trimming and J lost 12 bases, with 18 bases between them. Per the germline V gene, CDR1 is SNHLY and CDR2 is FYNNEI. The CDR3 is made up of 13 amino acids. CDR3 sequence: CASRDSGQEGQFF. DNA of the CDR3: TGTGCCAGCAGGGACTCTGGGCAGGAGGGGCAGTTCTTC.

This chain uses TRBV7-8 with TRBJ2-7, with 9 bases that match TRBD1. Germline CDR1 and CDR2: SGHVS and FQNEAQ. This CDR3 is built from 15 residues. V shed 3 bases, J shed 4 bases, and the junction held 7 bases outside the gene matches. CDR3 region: CASSFMGQGGYEQYF. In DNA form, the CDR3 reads TGTGCCAGCAGCTTTATGGGACAGGGAGGGTACGAGCAGTACTTC.

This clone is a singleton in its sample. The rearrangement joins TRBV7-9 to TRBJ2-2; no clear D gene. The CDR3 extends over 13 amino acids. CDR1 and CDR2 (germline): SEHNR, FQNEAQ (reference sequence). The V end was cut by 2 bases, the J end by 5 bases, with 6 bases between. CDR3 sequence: CASSLIRTGELFF. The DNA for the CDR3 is TGTGCCAGCAGCTTAATCCGGACCGGGGAGCTGTTTTTT. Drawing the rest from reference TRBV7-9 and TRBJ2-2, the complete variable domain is DTGVSQNPRHKITKRGQNVTFRCDPISEHNRLYWYRQTLGQGPEFLTYFQNEAQLEKSRLLSDRFSAERPKGSFSTLEIQRTEQGDSAMYLCASSLIRTGELFFGEGSRLTVL.